The present T cell receptor (beta chain) was sequenced within a study of CD8+ T cells in alopecia areata. Noted treatment: oral pan-JAK inhibitor, 5-10 mg twice daily. As the sequencing template, cDNA was produced by extracting RNA and reverse transcribing it. The table came from immunoSEQ multiplex PCR; TCRdb's copy has only in-frame clones and leaves some out. In the table there are 150,000 to 200,000 clones, approximately 60% of which are singletons. The germline V gene has CDR1 GTSNPN and CDR2 SVGIG (reference sequence). There are 14 residues in the CDR3. With 1 base removed from V and 5 bases from J, the gap between germline ends came to 14 bases.

The sample was CD4+ T cells sorted from blood, taken at week 24, from a patient treated with tofacitinib. This chain uses TRBV30 with TRBJ1-2; maybe TRBD1 (5 bases). The sequence derives from a human donor with alopecia areata. CDR3 in DNA: TGTGCCTGGAGTGAGGGTGGGACCGGATATGGCTACACCTTC. Its translation: CAWSEGGTGYGYTF.